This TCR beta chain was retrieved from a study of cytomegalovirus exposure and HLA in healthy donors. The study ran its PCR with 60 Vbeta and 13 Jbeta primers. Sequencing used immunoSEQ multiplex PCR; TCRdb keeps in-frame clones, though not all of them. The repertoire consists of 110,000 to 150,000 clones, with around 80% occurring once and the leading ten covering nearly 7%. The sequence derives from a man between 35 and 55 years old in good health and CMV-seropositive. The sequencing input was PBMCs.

In DNA, the CDR3 is TGTGCCAGTAAGGGGTGGGACAGGCCCGACTATGGCTACACCTTC. As protein: CASKGWDRPDYGYTF. V usage is TRBV19 and J usage is TRBJ1-2, with 8 nucleotides matching TRBD1. Germline V lookup: CDR1 LNHDA, CDR2 SQIVND (reference sequence). V was pared by 7 bases and J by 3 bases, with 10 bases of the junction left unmatched. The CDR3 runs 15 residues. Full variable domain (missing parts from reference TRBV19 and TRBJ1-2): DGGITQSPKYLFRKEGQNVTLSCEQNLNHDAMYWYRQDPGQGLRLIYYSQIVNDFQKGDIAEGYSVSREKKESFPLTVTSAQKNPTAFYLCASKGWDRPDYGYTFGSGTRLTVV.